This T cell receptor (beta chain) was profiled in a study of blood T cell repertoires in COVID-19. Some clones are missing from TCRdb's copy, which holds only in-frame ones; the method was immunoSEQ multiplex PCR. This table has 25,000 to 30,000 clones, 90% appearing once. Trimming took 6 bases from V and 6 from J, leaving 11 bases between them. CDR3 size: 13 residues. Germline assignment: CDR1 MNHEY and CDR2 SVGAGI. Sequencing was carried out using peripheral blood. This chain joins TRBV6-5 and TRBJ2-2; a weak D match, TRBD1 (5 bases). This TCR was recovered from a man aged 70-80 years with active or convalescent COVID-19. This CDR3 reads CASSLPGSGELFF. DNA for the CDR3: TGTGCCAGCAGCCTCCCAGGGTCCGGGGAGCTGTTTTTT.